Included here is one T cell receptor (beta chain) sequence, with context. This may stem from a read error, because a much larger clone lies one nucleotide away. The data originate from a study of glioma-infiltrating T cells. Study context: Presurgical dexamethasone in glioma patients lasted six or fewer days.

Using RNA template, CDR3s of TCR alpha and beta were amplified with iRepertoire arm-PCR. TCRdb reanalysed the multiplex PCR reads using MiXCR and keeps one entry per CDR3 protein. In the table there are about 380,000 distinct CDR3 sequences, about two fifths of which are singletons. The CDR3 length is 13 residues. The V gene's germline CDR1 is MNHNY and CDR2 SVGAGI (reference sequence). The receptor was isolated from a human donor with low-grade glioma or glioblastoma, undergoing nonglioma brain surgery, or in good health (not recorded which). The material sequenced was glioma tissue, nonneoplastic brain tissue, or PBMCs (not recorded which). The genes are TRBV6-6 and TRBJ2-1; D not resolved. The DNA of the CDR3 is TGTGCCAGCAGTTACTCCCAGTACAATGAGCAGTGCTTC. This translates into CASSYSQYNEQCF.